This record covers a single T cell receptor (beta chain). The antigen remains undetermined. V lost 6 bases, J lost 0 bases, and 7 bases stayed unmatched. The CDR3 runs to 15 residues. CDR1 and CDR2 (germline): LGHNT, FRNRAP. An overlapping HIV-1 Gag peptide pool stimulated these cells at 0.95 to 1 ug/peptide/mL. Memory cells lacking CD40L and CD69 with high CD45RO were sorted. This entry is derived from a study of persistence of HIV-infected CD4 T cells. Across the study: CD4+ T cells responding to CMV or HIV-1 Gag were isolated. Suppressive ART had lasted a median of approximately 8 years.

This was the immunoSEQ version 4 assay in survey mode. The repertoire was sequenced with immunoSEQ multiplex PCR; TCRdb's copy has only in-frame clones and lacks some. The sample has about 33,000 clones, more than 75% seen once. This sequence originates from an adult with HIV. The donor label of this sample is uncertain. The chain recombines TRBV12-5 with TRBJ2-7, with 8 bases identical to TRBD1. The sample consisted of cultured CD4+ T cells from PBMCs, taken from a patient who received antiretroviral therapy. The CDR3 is CASGSGQGYSYEQYF. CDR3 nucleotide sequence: TGTGCTAGTGGAAGTGGACAGGGCTACTCCTACGAGCAGTACTTC.